The present T cell receptor (beta chain) was sequenced within a study of blood T cells in healthy people across ages. Deletions cut 5 bases from V and 4 bases from J, with 11 bases between. The CDR3 loop spans 13 amino acids. Germline CDR1 reads SGHAT; CDR2 reads FQNNGV. Together with a sample-barcoded 5' primer, a J-beta primer mix was included in a second PCR lasting about 6 to 12 cycles. From the 5' RACE reads, TCRdb called clonotypes with MiXCR, one entry per CDR3 protein. The top ten hold under 20% of the sample, which has around 790,000 distinct CDR3 sequences, roughly 44% seen once. The sample comprised blood. The sequence was collected from a man in his 60s in good health. V is TRBV11-2 and J is TRBJ1-1; TRBD1 might be the D (5 bases). As DNA, the CDR3 is TGTGCCAGCAGCGCTGTGGGGGGCACTGAAGCTTTCTTT. Its protein product is CASSAVGGTEAFF.